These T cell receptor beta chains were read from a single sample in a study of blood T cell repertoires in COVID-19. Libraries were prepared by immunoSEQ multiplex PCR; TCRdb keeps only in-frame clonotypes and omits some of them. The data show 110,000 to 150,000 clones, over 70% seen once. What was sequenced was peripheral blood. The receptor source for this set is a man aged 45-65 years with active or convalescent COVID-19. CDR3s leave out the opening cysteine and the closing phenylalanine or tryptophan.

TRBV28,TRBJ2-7,ASSYLGTGGYEQY
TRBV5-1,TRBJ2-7,ASSLVTSVTEQY
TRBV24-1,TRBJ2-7,ATSGSGTRSSYEQY
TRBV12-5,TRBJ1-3,ASGLLGNTIY
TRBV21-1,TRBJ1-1,ASSKKTTESNTEAF
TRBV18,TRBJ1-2,ASSPTGQGGYGYT
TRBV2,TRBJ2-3,ASTNRLAGGTDTQY
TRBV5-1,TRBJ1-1,ASSLAGAQNTEAF
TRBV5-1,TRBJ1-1,ASSWGDRTNTEAF
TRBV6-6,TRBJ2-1,ASRLAGGNNEQF
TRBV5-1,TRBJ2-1,ASSFDRGTAGGPGNEQF
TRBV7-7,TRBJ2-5,ASSLNTQETQY
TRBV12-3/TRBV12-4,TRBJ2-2,ASSLEGNGELF
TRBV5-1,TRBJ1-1,ASSSTGANTEAF
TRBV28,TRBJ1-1,ASSSIKGQGTEAF
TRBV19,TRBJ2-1,ASSPREAGGNEQF
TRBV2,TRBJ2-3,ASRSGLAATDTQY
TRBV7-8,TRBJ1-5,ASSRGQGANQPQH
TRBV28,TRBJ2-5,ASSLEGTQY
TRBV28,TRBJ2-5,ASSPGGTQY
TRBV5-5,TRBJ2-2,ASSWTGGGTGELF
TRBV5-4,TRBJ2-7,ASSLEWTSGYEQY
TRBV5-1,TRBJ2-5,ASSQQGARETQY
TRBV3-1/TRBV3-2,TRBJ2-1,ASSQASSQDRASYRQGQF
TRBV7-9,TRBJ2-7,ASSRAQGEDEQY